This T cell receptor (beta chain) was identified in a study of cytomegalovirus exposure and HLA in healthy donors. Study-level findings and limits: It was 160 or so TCR beta chains that were listed as cytomegalovirus-associated. Reportedly, cytomegalovirus status was diagnosed with high sensitivity and specificity.

PCR involved 60 Vbeta and 13 Jbeta primers. Method: immunoSEQ multiplex PCR; TCRdb's copy keeps in-frame clones and lacks some. The profile covers roughly 140,000 clones, with roughly 79% appearing a single time and roughly 2.8% taken by the ten largest. CDR3 length: 14 residues. Looked up from germline, CDR1 is SEHNR and CDR2 is FQNEAQ (reference sequence). V was pared by 3 bases and J by 4 bases, with 12 bases between. With regard to this clone: Antigen: not known.

The origin of this receptor is a male donor in good health and CMV-seronegative. Sequencing used PBMCs. The gene calls are TRBV7-9 and TRBJ1-2; D might be TRBD1 (5 bases). The CDR3 loop is CASSFGGNFYGYTF. CDR3 coding DNA: TGTGCCAGCAGCTTTGGGGGGAACTTCTATGGCTACACCTTC.